The text below deals with one TCR beta chain. The target antigen is unknown. This sample was included in a study of long-term antiretroviral therapy in people with HIV. Findings and limits, study-wide: Diversity went up after ART and still fell short of transplant donor controls.

Version v3.0 of the immunoSEQ assay was performed at survey level. Samples were sequenced targeting about 40,000-50,000 T-cell genomes each. The repertoire was sequenced with immunoSEQ multiplex PCR; TCRdb's copy has only in-frame clones and lacks some. Found here are about 29,000 clones, approximately 91% of them singletons; the top ten hold less than 8.5%. The V end lost 4 bases, the J end lost 3 bases, and 10 bases lay between the germline ends. The CDR3 contains 13 residues. Germline V gene data show CDR1 as ENHRY and CDR2 as SYGVKD. V is TRBV10-3 and J is TRBJ2-7; D gene ambiguous. The starting material was unsorted PBMCs, obtained roughly 5 years before starting antiretroviral therapy. This TCR was recovered from a man in his forties or fifties with HIV. The DNA of the CDR3 is TGTGCCATCAGTGCCGGCCGGAACTACGAGCAGTACTTC. It encodes CAISAGRNYEQYF.